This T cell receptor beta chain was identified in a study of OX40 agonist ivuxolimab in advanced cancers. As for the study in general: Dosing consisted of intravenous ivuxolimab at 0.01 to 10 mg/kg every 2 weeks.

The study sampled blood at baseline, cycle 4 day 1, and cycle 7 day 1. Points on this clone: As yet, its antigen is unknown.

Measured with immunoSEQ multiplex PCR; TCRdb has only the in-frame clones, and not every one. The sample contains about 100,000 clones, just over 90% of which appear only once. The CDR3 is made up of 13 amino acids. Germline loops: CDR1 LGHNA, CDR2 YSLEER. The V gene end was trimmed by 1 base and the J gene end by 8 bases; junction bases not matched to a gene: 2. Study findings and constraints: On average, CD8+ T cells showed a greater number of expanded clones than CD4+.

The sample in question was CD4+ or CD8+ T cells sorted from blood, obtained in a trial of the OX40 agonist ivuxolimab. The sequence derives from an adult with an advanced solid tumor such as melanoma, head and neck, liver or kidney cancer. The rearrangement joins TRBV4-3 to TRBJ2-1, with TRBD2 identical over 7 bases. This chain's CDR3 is CASSQVLAYEQFF. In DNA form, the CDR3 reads TGCGCCAGCAGCCAAGTACTAGCGTATGAGCAGTTCTTC.